This T cell receptor beta chain originates from a study of T-cell memory formation after mild COVID-19. The 5'RACE method, run with constant-segment primers, produced TCR alpha and TCR beta cDNA libraries (carrying sample barcodes and UMIs). TCRdb itself ran the 5' RACE reads through MiXCR, one entry per CDR3 protein. The top ten clones hold around 2.4% of a sample with 200,000 or so distinct CDR3 sequences, 15% to 20% of them seen once. A word on this clonotype: Its specificity is unknown.

Study outcomes and limitations: Some clones that responded turned up in pre-infection memory, which suggests that cross-reactive memory joined in. Mostly located in CM and EM were contracting CD4+ clones, with contracting CD8+ clones located in EMRA. Clones that got smaller from day 15 to 85 had even CD4/CD8, while clones growing later tipped toward CD4+.

The V gene lost 6 bases and the J gene lost 6 bases, with 14 bases spanning the gap. The CDR3 runs 14 residues. The sample was PBMCs or a T cell subset sorted from them (not recorded which). The rearrangement uses TRBV12-3 or TRBV12-4 and TRBJ2-2; no definite D call. This receptor was obtained from an adult woman who had mild COVID-19 (a few samples of this study predate the infection). Cell type and time point are not known. The CDR3 nucleotides are TGTGCCAGCAGGCCCGGAGTGAGCGCCGGGGAGCTGTTTTTT. Amino acid sequence: CASRPGVSAGELFF.